The sequence of this T cell receptor beta chain was determined in a study of T cell responses to AZD1222 COVID-19 vaccine. Study results and limitations: The study sampled repertoires only after the peak T cell response. Mapped onto spike, vaccine-associated CD4 TCRs spanned it and were dominant at 160-218 and 743-854. Increases in Spike-specific TCR breadth and depth were seen after two AZD1222 doses. Most donors were white British, females outnumbered males, and clonal diversity was possibly underestimated.

The assay was immunoSEQ multiplex PCR, and TCRdb's table has in-frame clones only and misses some. The top ten clones hold 4.7% of a sample with 75,000 to 90,000 clones, 92% of them seen once. This CDR3 is built from 12 residues. The V end was cut by 7 bases, the J end by 8 bases, with 14 bases between. The germline gives CDR1 WSHSY, CDR2 SAAADI. A word on this clone: Its antigen is still unknown.

Sequenced material: peripheral blood, taken 28 days after the second AZD1222 dose. This clonotype was obtained from an adult who received the AZD1222 COVID-19 vaccine. The rearrangement links TRBV10-2 to TRBJ1-2; D might be TRBD1 (5 bases). The CDR3 region has the DNA TGCGCCAGCACACGGGGCAGTGAAGGCTACACCTTC. It is translated as CASTRGSEGYTF.